The T cell receptor beta chain described here comes from a study of shared clonotypes between healthy human individuals (dated by TCRdb to about 2020). Background on the whole study: The cohort comprised two women and a few men aged 18 to 49 years. The study deeply sequenced blood TCR repertoires of about 5 healthy adults to estimate repertoire size and the extent of clonotype sharing between individuals. To increase sequencing depth and limit assay-specific biases, different laboratories used diverse techniques to prepare libraries and sequence TCR repertoires. For each donor, CD4 naive and CD4 memory were each run on three plates, CD8 naive on two plates, and CD8 memory on one plate. Per donor, leukapheresis produced somewhere between about 0.8 and 9 billion PBMCs.

Of note for this clone: Its antigen is not yet known. Base qualities are missing; no much larger clone stands one base away.

Here is what the overall study found, with its caveats: Pairwise subsampling led to the expectation that sequencing depth would affect the degree of clonotype sharing among donors. Across four donors, roughly 5.1% of naive CD4, approximately 3.5% of naive CD8, under 2.5% of memory CD4, and roughly 0.41% of memory CD8 clonotypes were shared. The small number of donors limited the genetic and exposure-history diversity represented. Incomplete sequencing was indicated by rarefaction of sorted-subset datasets, despite the large sequencing depth. Sampling was limited to blood, and TCR repertoires in tissue likely differ from TCR repertoires in blood. Higher generation probabilities were observed for clonotypes shared by all four sorted-subset donors than for non-shared clonotypes. Estimated clonotype richness was generally larger for naive than for memory subsets.

Using the deep immunoSEQ assay, multiplex PCR amplified TCR CDR3 regions from genomic DNA. For each cell subset, the extracted genomic DNA was distributed evenly across all wells of several immunoSEQ 96-well plates, and each plate served as one replicate. For sorted subsets, each replicate PCR was loaded with around 220 ng genomic DNA, equivalent to about 30,000 T cell genomes. Purified libraries were measured with a Qubit 3.0 fluorometer, size-checked on a Bioanalyzer 2100, and measured again with the KAPA Library Quantification kit. Each immunoSEQ 96-well plate was sequenced on its own single-read 150-cycle Illumina NextSeq 550 flow cell. For the original study's pipeline: Because only junctional sequences without quality scores were contained in the immunoSEQ output, filtering matching that applied to full-length reads could not be performed. To assign V/J genes and CDR3, sequences were annotated against IMGT germline references using PyIR, a Python wrapper for IgBLAST v1.9. Reads with weak V/J assignments (E-value above 1e-6), missing CDR3, stop codons, out-of-frame junctions, or ambiguous translated residues were removed. V3J clonotypes were defined as sequences sharing an identical inferred V gene, J gene, and CDR3 amino acid sequence. Percentage overlap between repertoires was computed as shared unique clonotypes divided by the size of the smaller repertoire. Repertoire richness was assessed with RTK rarefaction, the Chao1 estimator, and Recon v2.1 estimates of unobserved clonotypes. For all TCRbeta clonotypes obtained by the gDNA method from a few donors, generation probabilities were computed with OLGA. In its TCRdb copy, this immuneACCESS table keeps in-frame sequences only and misses some clones. Where compared with another copy, unresolved V genes explain less than half of these, and the others have no known cause. Clone size and the V and J calls come from that table; the DNA yielded D and trimming. The sample table holds roughly 1 million clones, of which approximately 80% were seen once. In total, the top ten clones hold 0.4% to 0.55% of the sample.

V and J are trimmed by 7 bases and 5 bases, and the gene matches miss 14 bases of the junction. The CDR3 holds 16 amino acids from the cysteine to the phenylalanine. Here the CDR3 DNA is all that survives: 48 bases in frame from base 1. CDR1 MNHEY and CDR2 SMNVEV are derived from the germline V gene (reference sequence). The donors were healthy, HIV-negative adults who had no recently reported acute infections or vaccinations. Every donor was a Caucasian adult living in Nashville, Tennessee, USA. CD4+ T cells were enriched by magnetic negative selection, after which naive cells were positively selected on CD45RA and the negative fraction was taken as the memory subset. After blood collection by leukapheresis, PBMCs were isolated using Ficoll-Histopaque density gradient centrifugation and then cryopreserved in the vapor phase of liquid nitrogen. Purity and quantity of every magnetically sorted T cell population were checked by analytical flow cytometry. Each sorted fraction had its genomic DNA isolated and then quantified by UV absorbance on a Nanodrop 2000c.

Input material: memory CD4+ T cells from PBMCs. This sample's cell subset or site label indicates: CD45RA-negative fraction. The rearrangement combines TRBV27 with TRBJ1-1; TRBD1 matches 9 bases in the middle. This TCR derives from a man between 18 and 29 years old in good health. Some clones in this sample may be carry-over from other donors' samples. The CDR3 region has the sequence CASTMGRTGALTEAFF. The DNA sequence reads TGTGCCAGCACGATGGGGAGGACAGGGGCGCTTACTGAAGCTTTCTTT.